This TCR beta chain comes out of a study of blood T cell repertoires in COVID-19 (dated by TCRdb to 2020 to 2022). Background on the whole study: The collaborator samples originated in the United States, Italy and Spain and spanned the acute and convalescent phases of COVID-19. The repertoires were made available in a free public database intended to serve as a resource for research on the immune response to SARS-CoV-2. Deeply sampled blood TCRbeta repertoires from subjects exposed to, actively infected with, or recovered from COVID-19 were included in the dataset. The material from the prospective study consisted of cDNA or gDNA derived from T cells, B-cell-depleted T cells, or PBMCs. Samples came from the ongoing ImmuneRACE study (first 160 participants) plus 1,254 subjects from 6 global collaborators. HLA class I and class II types, where available, came from metadata supplied by the sample provider rather than from assay-based typing. The sample metadata nearly always contained a de-identified subject ID, COVID-19 status, age in years and sex. The paper as a whole reports these results and caveats: Clinical and demographic metadata were provided uncurated, with the amount varying by source and participant.

In the prospective study, participants were about 18 to 89 years old, resided in fewer than 25 geographic areas of the United States, and were enrolled through a virtual design. In the prospective study, participants were assigned to cohorts based on the clinical history participants reported in a screening survey and a study questionnaire. Recovered participants in ImmuneRACE Cohort 3 were defined by two consecutive negative NP/OP PCR tests, clearance by a healthcare professional, or resolution of symptoms. In the prospective study, mobile phlebotomists collected whole blood, serum and a nasopharyngeal or oropharyngeal swab from each participant. Over an approximately 2-month period, participants in the prospective study had the option of providing additional blood draws and questionnaires. Before DNA extraction, blood samples from the prospective study were shipped at room temperature or frozen.

This clone was counted ten times or more. Its antigen is currently not known. No quality values exist for individual bases; no much larger clone is one base distant. Spanning cysteine to phenylalanine, the CDR3 consists of 14 amino acids. Of the read, only the CDR3 DNA is kept; its 42 bases are in frame from base 1. V is pruned by 5 bases and J by 8 bases, leaving 11 bases of the junction without a gene match. The germline V gene (reference sequence) gives CDR1 as MNHEY and CDR2 as SMNVEV. The immunoSEQ Assay, a bias-controlled multiplex PCR, was used to amplify TCRbeta CDR3 regions from genomic DNA. The study's own analysis went as follows. The number of nucleated cells in each sample was estimated by amplification of reference gene primers within the assay. To quantify the absolute abundance of each unique TCRbeta CDR3 rearrangement, sequence reads were collapsed and filtered. Productive Simpson clonality was computed per sample as the square root of Simpson's diversity index over productive rearrangements. This immuneACCESS table, as held by TCRdb, lists in-frame sequences with V and J called but not all clones. Of the missing ones, under half trace to an unresolved V gene in checked studies; the others have no known cause. V, J and clone size reflect that table, while D and trimming were determined from the DNA. In all, the sample holds fewer than 300,000 clones, and roughly 85% of those were seen once. In total, the top ten clones hold 2% to 3% of the sample.

Sequenced input: PBMCs or T cells enriched from blood (not recorded which). The V and J genes are TRBV27 and TRBJ1-1; the central 7 bases match TRBD1. The source of this sequence is a woman aged 50 to 60 who had recovered from COVID-19. This receptor has the CDR3 CASSLDDRAGEAFF. The nucleotide sequence reads as follows: TGTGCCAGCAGTCTTGACGACAGGGCTGGGGAAGCTTTCTTT.